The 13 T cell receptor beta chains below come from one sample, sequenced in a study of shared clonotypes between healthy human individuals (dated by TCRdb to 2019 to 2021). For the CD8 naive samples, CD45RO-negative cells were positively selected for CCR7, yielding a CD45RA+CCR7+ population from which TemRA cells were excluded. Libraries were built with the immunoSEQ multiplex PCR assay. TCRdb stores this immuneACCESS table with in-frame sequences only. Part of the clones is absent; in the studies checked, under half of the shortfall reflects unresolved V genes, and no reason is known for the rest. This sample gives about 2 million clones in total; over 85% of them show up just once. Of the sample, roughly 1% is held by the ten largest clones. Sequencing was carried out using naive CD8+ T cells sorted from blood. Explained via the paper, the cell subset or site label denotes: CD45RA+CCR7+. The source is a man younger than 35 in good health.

CDR3 sequence reads: CASSLNLETQYF. In nucleotides, the CDR3 is TGTGCCAGCAGCTTAAATTTGGAGACCCAGTACTTC. V gene TRBV7-8 combines with J gene TRBJ2-5; D not resolved. CDR3 length: 12 residues. Between the trimmed V and J ends, which lost 2 bases and 5 bases, there was a span of 6 bases. Germline V lookup: CDR1 SGHVS, CDR2 FQNEAQ.

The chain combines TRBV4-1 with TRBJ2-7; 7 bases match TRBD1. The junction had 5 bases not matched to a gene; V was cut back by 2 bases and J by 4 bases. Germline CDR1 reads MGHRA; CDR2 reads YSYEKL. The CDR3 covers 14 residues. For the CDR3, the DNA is TGCGCCAGCAGCCAACTTCAGGGGGTTTACGAGCAGTACTTC. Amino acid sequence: CASSQLQGVYEQYF.

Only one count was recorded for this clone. CDR3 in amino acids: CSAREEDGYTF. The CDR3 nucleotides are TGCAGTGCTAGAGAAGAGGATGGCTACACCTTC. This sequence joins TRBV20-1 and TRBJ1-2; D is ambiguous. V was clipped by 0 bases and J by 6 bases, with 5 bases between them. This CDR3 has 11 amino acids. The germline gives CDR1 DFQATT, CDR2 SNEGSKA (reference sequence).

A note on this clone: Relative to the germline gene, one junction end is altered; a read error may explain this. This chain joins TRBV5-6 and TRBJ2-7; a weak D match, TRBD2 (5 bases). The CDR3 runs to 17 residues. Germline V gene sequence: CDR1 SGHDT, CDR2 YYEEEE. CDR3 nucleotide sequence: TGTGCCAGCAGCTTCTTCCTCCCGGACGGGGTCTCCCACGAGCAGTACTTC. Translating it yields CASSFFLPDGVSHEQYF.

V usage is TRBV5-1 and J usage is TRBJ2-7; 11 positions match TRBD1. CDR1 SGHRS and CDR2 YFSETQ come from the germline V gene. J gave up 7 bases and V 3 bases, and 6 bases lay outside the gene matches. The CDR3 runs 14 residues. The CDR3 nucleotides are TGCGCCAGCAGCTCGGACAGGGGGCTTGGGGAGCAGTACTTC. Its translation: CASSSDRGLGEQYF.

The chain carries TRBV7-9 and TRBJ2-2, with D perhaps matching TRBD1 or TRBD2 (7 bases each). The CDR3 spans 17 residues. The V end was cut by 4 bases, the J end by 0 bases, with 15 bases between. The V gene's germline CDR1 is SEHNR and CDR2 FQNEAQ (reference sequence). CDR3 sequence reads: CASSSGGGTANTGELFF. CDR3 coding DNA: TGTGCCAGCAGCTCGGGGGGAGGGACAGCGAACACCGGGGAGCTGTTTTTT.

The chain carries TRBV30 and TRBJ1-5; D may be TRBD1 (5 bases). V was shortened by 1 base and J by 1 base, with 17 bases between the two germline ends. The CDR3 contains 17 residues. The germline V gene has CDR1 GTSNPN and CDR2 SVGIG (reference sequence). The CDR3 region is CAWSGSPGLLSNQPQHF. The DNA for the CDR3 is TGTGCCTGGAGTGGTTCCCCGGGACTCCTGAGCAATCAGCCCCAGCATTTT.

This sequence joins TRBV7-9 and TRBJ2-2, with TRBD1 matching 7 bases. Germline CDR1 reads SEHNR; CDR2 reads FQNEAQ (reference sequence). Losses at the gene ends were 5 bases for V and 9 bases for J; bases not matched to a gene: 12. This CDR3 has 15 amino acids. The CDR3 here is CASSARDSMRWELFF. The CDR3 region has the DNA TGTGCCAGCAGCGCCCGGGACAGTATGCGGTGGGAGCTGTTTTTT. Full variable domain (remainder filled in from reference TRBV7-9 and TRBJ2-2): DTGVSQNPRHKITKRGQNVTFRCDPISEHNRLYWYRQTLGQGPEFLTYFQNEAQLEKSRLLSDRFSAERPKGSFSTLEIQRTEQGDSAMYLCASSARDSMRWELFFGEGSRLTVL.

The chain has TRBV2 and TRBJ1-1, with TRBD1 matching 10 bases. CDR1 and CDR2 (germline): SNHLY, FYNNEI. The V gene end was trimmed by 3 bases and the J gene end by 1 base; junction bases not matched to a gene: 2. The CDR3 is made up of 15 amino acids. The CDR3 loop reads CASSETGGANTEAFF. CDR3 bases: TGTGCCAGCAGTGAGACAGGGGGCGCGAACACTGAAGCTTTCTTT.

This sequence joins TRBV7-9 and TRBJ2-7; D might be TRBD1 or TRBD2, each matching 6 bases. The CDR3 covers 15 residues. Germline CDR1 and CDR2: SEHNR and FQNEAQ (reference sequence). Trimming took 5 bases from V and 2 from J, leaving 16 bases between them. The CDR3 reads CASSGEGGWTYEQYF. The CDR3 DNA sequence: TGTGCCAGCAGCGGGGAAGGGGGGTGGACCTACGAGCAGTACTTC. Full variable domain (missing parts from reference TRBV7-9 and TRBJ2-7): DTGVSQNPRHKITKRGQNVTFRCDPISEHNRLYWYRQTLGQGPEFLTYFQNEAQLEKSRLLSDRFSAERPKGSFSTLEIQRTEQGDSAMYLCASSGEGGWTYEQYFGPGTRLTVT.

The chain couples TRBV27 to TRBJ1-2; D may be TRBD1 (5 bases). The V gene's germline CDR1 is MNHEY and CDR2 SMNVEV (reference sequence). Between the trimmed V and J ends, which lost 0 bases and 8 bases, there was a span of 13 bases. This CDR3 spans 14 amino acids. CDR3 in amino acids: CASSLSNSGSGYTF. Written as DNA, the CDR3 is TGTGCCAGCAGTTTATCGAATTCAGGGAGCGGCTACACCTTC.

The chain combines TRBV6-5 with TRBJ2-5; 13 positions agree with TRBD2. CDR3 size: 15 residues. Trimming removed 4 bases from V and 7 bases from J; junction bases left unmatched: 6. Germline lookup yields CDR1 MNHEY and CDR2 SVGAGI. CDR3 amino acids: CASSSTSGGQGTQYF. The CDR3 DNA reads TGTGCCAGCAGTTCGACTAGCGGGGGGCAGGGGACCCAGTACTTC.

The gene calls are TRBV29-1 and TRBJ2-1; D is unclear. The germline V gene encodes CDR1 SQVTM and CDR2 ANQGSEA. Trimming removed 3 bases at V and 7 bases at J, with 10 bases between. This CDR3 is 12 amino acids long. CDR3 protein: CSVDLGLNEQFF. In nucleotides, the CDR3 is TGCAGCGTTGATTTAGGGTTAAATGAGCAGTTCTTC.